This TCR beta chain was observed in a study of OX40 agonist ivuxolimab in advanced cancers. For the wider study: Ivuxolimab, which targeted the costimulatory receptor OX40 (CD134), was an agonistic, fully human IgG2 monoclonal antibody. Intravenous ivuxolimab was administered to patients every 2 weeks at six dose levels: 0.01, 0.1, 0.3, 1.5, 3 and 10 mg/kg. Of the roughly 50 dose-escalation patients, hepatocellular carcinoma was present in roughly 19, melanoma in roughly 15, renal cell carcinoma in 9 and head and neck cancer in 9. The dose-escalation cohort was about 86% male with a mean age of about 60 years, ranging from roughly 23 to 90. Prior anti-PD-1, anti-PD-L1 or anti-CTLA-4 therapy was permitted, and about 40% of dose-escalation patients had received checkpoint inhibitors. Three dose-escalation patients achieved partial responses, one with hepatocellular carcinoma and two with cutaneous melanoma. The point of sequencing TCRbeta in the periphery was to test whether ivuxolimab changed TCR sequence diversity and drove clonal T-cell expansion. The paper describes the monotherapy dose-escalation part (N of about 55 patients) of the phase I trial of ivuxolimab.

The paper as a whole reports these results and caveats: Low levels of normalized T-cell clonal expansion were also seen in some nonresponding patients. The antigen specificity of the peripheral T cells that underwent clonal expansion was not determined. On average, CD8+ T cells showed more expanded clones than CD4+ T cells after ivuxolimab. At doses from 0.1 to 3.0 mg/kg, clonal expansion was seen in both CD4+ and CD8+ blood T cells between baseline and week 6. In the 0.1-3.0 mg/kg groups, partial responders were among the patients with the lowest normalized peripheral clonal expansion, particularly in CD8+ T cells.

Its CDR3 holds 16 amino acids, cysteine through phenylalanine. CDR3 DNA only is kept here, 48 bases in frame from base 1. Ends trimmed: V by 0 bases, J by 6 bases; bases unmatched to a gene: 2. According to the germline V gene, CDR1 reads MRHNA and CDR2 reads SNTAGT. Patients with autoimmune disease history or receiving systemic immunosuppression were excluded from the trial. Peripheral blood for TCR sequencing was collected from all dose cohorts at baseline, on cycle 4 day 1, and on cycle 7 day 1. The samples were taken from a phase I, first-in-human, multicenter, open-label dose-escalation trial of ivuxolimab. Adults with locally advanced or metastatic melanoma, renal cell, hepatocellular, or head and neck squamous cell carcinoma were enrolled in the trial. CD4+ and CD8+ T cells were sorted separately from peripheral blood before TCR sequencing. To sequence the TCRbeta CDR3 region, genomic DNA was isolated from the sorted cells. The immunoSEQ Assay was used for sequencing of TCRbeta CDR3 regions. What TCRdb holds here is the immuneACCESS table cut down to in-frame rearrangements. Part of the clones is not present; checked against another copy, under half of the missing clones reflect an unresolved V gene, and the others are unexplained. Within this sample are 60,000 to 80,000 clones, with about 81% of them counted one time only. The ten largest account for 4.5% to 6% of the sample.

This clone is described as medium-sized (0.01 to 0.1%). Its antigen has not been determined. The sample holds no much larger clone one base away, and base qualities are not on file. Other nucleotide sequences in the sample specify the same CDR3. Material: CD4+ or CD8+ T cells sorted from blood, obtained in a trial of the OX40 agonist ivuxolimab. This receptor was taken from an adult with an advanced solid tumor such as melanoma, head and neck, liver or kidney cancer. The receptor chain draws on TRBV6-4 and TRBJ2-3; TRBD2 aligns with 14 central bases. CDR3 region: CASSDSTSGGADTQYF. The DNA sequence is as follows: TGTGCCAGCAGTGACTCGACTAGCGGGGGGGCCGATACGCAGTATTTT.